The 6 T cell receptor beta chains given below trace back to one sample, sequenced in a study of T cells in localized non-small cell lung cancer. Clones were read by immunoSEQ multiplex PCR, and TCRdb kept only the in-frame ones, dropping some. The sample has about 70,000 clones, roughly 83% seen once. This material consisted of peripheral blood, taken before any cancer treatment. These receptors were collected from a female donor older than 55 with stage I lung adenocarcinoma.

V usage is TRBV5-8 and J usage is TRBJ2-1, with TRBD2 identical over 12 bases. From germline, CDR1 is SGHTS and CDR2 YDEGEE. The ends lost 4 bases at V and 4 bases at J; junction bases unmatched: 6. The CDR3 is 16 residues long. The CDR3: CASSPGTSGYYNEQFF. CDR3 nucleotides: TGTGCCAGCAGCCCCGGGACTAGCGGGTATTACAATGAGCAGTTCTTC.

The CDR3 nucleotides read TGCGCCAGCAGCCAAGATTGGACAGGGGGGAATGAAAAACTGTTTTTT. Translated: CASSQDWTGGNEKLFF. The chain combines TRBV4-3 with TRBJ1-4; 10 positions agree with TRBD1. V gave up 0 bases and J gave up 5 bases; unmatched junction bases: 3. The germline V gene encodes CDR1 LGHNA and CDR2 YSLEER. CDR3 length equals 16 residues.

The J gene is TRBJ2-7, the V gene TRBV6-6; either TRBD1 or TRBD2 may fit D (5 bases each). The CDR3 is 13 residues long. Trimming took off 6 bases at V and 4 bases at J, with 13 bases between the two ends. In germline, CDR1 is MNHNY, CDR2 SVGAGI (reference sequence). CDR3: CASSTPGTYEQYF. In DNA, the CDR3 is TGTGCCAGCAGCACCCCAGGGACGTACGAGCAGTACTTC.

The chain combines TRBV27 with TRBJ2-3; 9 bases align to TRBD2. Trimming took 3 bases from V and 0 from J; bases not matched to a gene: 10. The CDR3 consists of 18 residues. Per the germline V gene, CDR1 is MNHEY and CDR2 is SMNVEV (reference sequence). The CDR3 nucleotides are TGTGCCAGCAGTTTCAGAGCGGGGGGACACACTAGCACAGATACGCAGTATTTT. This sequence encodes CASSFRAGGHTSTDTQYF.

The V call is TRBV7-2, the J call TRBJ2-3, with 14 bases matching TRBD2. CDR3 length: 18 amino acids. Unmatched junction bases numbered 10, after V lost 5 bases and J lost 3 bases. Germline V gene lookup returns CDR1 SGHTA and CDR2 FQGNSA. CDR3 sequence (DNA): TGTGCCAGCAGCCCGCGAGGGACTAGCGGGAGATCAACAGATACGCAGTATTTT. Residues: CASSPRGTSGRSTDTQYF.

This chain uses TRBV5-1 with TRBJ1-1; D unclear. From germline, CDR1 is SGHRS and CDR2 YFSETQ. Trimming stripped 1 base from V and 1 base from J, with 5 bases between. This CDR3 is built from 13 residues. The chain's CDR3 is CASSLRQNTEAFF. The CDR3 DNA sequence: TGCGCCAGCAGCTTGAGGCAGAACACTGAAGCTTTCTTT.